This T cell receptor beta chain came from a study of response to subunit inactivated influenza vaccine. Regarding the study as a whole: The authors proposed limited new T cell recruitment per seasonal influenza vaccination.

The CDR3 runs 17 residues. TCRdb itself ran the RT-PCR reads through MiXCR, one entry per CDR3 protein. There are hundreds of thousands of distinct CDR3 sequences in the sample; about 15% occur only once, and about 9.9% lies in the top ten. The sample holds many counts of this clonotype. Its specificity is unknown. V gene TRBV21-1 combines with J gene TRBJ2-7; the D call in the table, TRBD1, was not verified against the DNA. TRBV21-1 is recorded as a pseudogene. Sample: PBMCs from blood, taken 12 days after vaccination. This TCR came from a man aged 45-65 years who received an inactivated influenza vaccine. CDR3: CASSKENQDRGTYEQYF. DNA of the CDR3: TGTGCCAGCAGCAAAGAAAACCAGGACAGGGGGACCTACGAGCAGTACTTC.